This T cell receptor (beta chain) was found in a study of cytomegalovirus exposure and HLA in healthy donors. Germline V gene data show CDR1 as SNHLY and CDR2 as FYNNEI. The CDR3 length is 12 residues. The V end lost 3 bases, the J end lost 4 bases, and 5 bases lay between the germline ends. The PCR contained 60 Vbeta and 13 Jbeta primers. Repertoires were generated with immunoSEQ multiplex PCR, while TCRdb's copy carries only in-frame clones and drops some. The table lists under 150,000 clones, 84% of them singletons. This TCR was recovered from a man aged 50 to 59 in good health and CMV-seronegative. The chain couples TRBV2 to TRBJ2-3; unclear D gene. The sample was PBMCs. Here the CDR3 reads CASSERSDTQYF. CDR3 nucleotide sequence: TGTGCCAGCAGTGAGAGGTCAGATACGCAGTATTTT.